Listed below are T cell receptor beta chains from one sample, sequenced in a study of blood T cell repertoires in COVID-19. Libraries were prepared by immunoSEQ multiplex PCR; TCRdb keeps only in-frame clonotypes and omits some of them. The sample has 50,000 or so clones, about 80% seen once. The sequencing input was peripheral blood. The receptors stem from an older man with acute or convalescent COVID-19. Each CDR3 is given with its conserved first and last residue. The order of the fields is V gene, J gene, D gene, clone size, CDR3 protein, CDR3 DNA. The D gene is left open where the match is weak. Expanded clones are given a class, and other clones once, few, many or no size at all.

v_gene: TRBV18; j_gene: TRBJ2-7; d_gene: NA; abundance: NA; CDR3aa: CASSPPRLEREQYF; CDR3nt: TGTGCCAGCTCACCACCCCGACTAGAACGCGAGCAGTACTTC
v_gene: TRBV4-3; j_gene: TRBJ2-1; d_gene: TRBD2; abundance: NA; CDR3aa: CASSQEWREGQSYNEQFF; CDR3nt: TGCGCCAGCAGCCAAGAATGGCGGGAGGGCCAATCCTACAATGAGCAGTTCTTC
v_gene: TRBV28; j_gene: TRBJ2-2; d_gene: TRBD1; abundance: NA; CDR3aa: CASLRQGGGELFF; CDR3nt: TGTGCCAGCCTCCGACAGGGCGGCGGGGAGCTGTTTTTT
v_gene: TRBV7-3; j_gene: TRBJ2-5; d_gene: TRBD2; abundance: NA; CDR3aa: CASSSLGRGGETQYF; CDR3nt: TGTGCCAGCAGCTCCCTCGGCCGGGGAGGGGAGACCCAGTACTTC
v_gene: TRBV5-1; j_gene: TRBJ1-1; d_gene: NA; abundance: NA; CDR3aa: CASRLGPGAGVMNTEAFF; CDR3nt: TGCGCCAGCAGATTAGGCCCGGGGGCGGGGGTTATGAACACTGAAGCTTTCTTT
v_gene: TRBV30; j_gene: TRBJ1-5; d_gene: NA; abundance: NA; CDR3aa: CAWSVRGWNQPQHF; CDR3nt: TGTGCCTGGAGTGTCCGAGGGTGGAATCAGCCCCAGCATTTT
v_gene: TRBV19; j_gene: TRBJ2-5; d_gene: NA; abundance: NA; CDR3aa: CASSIVRGLQETQYF; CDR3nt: TGTGCCAGTAGTATAGTGCGGGGGCTCCAAGAGACCCAGTACTTC
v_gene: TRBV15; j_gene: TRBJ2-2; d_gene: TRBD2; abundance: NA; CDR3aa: CATRTSGRALNTGELFF; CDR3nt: TGTGCCACCAGGACTAGCGGGAGGGCCCTCAACACCGGGGAGCTGTTTTTT
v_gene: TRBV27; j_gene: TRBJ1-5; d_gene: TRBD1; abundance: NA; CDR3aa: CASSGQAGDQPQHF; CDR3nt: TGTGCCAGCAGCGGACAGGCGGGCGATCAGCCCCAGCATTTT
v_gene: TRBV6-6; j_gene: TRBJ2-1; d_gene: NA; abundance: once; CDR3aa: CASSAGYEQFF; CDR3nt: TGTGCCAGCAGCGCAGGGTATGAGCAGTTCTTC
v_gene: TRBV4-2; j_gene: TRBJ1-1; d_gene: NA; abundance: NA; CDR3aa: CASSQDQRDTLLAFF; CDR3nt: TGTGCCAGCAGCCAAGATCAGAGGGACACCCTTTTGGCTTTCTTT
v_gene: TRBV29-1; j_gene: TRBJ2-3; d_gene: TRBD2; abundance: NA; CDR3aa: CSGDPGTSSDTQYF; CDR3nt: TGCAGCGGAGACCCCGGGACTAGCTCGGATACGCAGTATTTT
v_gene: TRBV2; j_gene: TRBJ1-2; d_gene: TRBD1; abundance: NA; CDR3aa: CASSPGWTGGYTF; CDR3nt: TGTGCCAGCAGCCCGGGATGGACAGGGGGCTACACCTTC
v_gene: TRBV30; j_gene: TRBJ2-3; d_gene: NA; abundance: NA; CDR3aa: CAWSVVTDTQYF; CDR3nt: TGTGCCTGGAGTGTTGTAACAGATACGCAGTATTTT
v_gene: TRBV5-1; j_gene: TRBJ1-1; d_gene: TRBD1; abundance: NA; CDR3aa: CASSLGGQGDTEAFF; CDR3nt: TGCGCCAGCAGCTTGGGGGGACAGGGGGACACTGAAGCTTTCTTT
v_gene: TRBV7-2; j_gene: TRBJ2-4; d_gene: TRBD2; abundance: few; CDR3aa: CASSLGGSGTSGIQYF; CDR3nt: TGTGCCAGCAGCTTAGGTGGTAGCGGGACCTCGGGCATTCAGTACTTC
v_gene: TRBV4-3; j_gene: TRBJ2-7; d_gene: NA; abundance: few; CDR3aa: CASSQGFGTPSYEQYF; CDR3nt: TGCGCCAGCAGCCAAGGATTCGGGACACCCTCCTACGAGCAGTACTTC
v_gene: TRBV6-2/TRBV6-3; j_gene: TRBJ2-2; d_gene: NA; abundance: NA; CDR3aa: CASSYQAGELFF; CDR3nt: TGTGCCAGCAGTTATCAGGCCGGGGAGCTGTTTTTT
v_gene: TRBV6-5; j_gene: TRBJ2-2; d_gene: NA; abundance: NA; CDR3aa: CASRIGSDTGELFF; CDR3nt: TGTGCCAGCAGGATCGGGTCGGACACCGGGGAGCTGTTTTTT
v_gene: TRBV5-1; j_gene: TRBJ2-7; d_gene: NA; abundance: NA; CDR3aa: CASSLNTGSVYEQYF; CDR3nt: TGCGCCAGCAGCTTGAATACAGGGTCAGTTTACGAGCAGTACTTC
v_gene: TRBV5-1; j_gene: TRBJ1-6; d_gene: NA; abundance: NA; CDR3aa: CASSLALQGGNSPLHF; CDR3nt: TGCGCCAGCAGTCTGGCCTTACAGGGAGGGAATTCACCCCTCCACTTT
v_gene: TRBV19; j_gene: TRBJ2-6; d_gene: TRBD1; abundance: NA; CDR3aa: CASSRTGLFTGANVLTF; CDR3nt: TGTGCCAGTAGTAGGACAGGGTTATTCACTGGGGCCAACGTCCTGACTTTC
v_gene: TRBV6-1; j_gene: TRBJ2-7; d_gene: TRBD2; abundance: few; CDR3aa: CASSETSGSYEQYF; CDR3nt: TGTGCCAGCAGTGAAACTAGCGGTTCCTACGAGCAGTACTTC
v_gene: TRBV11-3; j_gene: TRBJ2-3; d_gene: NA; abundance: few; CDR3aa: CASSLVSSADTQYF; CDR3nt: TGTGCCAGCAGCTTAGTTTCTAGTGCAGATACGCAGTATTTT
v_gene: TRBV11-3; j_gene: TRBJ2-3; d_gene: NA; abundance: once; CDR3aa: CASSLGGGADTQYF; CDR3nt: TGTGCCAGCAGCTTAGGCGGGGGCGCAGATACGCAGTATTTT
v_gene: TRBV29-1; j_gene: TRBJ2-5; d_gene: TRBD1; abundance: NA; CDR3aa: CSVRQGMAETQYF; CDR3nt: TGCAGCGTCCGACAGGGGATGGCAGAGACCCAGTACTTC
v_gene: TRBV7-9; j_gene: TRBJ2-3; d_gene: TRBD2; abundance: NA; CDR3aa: CASSLAGTSDTDTQYF; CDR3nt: TGTGCCAGCAGCTTAGCCGGGACTAGCGACACAGATACGCAGTATTTT
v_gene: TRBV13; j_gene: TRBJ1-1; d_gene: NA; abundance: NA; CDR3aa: CASSLGWATEAFF; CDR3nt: TGTGCCAGCAGCTTAGGGTGGGCGACTGAAGCTTTCTTT
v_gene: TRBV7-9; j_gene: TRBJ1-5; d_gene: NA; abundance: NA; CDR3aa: CASSLAGDNQPQHF; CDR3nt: TGTGCCAGCAGCCTGGCAGGGGATAATCAGCCCCAGCATTTT
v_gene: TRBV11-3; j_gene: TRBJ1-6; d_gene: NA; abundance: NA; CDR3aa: CASSLSVRGYSPLHF; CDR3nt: TGTGCCAGCAGCTTAAGCGTCAGGGGCTATTCACCCCTCCACTTT
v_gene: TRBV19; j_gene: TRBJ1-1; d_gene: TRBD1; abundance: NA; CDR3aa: CASSTPGTGVEAFF; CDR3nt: TGTGCCAGTAGTACACCCGGGACAGGGGTCGAAGCTTTCTTT
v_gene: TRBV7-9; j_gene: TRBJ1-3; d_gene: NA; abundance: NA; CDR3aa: CASSPDISGNTIYF; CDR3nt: TGTGCCAGCAGCCCAGACATCTCTGGAAACACCATATATTTT
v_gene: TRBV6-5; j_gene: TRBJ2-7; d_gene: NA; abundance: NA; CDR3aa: CASSYYGGRDEQYF; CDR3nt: TGTGCCAGCAGTTACTACGGGGGTAGGGACGAGCAGTACTTC
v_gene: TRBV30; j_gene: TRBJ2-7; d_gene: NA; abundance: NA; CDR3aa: CAWSARYEQYF; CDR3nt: TGTGCCTGGAGTGCCAGATACGAGCAGTACTTC
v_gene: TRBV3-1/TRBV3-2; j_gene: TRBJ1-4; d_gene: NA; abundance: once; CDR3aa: CASSQGFQANEKLFF; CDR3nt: TGTGCCAGCAGCCAAGGGTTTCAGGCTAATGAAAAACTGTTTTTT
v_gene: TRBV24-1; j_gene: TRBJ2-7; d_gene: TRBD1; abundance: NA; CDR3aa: CATSDSPGTGDHEQYF; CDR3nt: TGTGCCACCAGTGATTCGCCCGGGACAGGGGACCACGAGCAGTACTTC
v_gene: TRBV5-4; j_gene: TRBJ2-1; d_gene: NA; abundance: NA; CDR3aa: CASSLVAGNEQFF; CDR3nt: TGTGCCAGCAGCTTGGTGGCGGGCAATGAGCAGTTCTTC
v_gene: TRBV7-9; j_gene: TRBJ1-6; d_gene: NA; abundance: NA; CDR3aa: CASSLVQGNSPLHF; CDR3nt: TGTGCCAGCAGCTTGGTGCAGGGCAATTCACCCCTCCACTTT
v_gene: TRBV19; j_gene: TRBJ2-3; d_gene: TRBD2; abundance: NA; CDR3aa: CASRAAGEDTQYF; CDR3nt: TGTGCCAGTAGAGCAGCGGGAGAGGATACGCAGTATTTT
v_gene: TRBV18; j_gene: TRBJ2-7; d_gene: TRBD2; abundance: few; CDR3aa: CASSSGLAGGPKPYEQYF; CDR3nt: TGTGCCAGCTCAAGTGGACTAGCGGGAGGGCCAAAACCCTACGAGCAGTACTTC
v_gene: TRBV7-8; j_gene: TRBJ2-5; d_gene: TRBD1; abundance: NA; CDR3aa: CASSLAGTGGRETQYF; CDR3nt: TGTGCCAGCAGCTTAGCTGGGACAGGGGGCCGAGAGACCCAGTACTTC
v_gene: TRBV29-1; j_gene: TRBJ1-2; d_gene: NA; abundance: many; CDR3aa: CSVPPTGFGYGYTF; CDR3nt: TGCAGCGTCCCACCAACGGGTTTTGGGTATGGCTACACCTTC